This T cell receptor (beta chain) was sequenced for a study of vaccination and CD4 T cells after COVID-19. Study in general: Median time from COVID diagnosis to post-COVID sampling was roughly 13 weeks (35 to 161).

This clonotype came up a few times. Its specificity is unknown. The treatment: approximately nine-day PBMC culture with coronavirus spike peptide pools or control peptides (ViraFEST assay). Each well received two million PBMCs, cultured with 10 IU/ml IL-2 and 10 ug/ml peptide pools. At days 3 and 7, half the medium was exchanged for fresh IL-2 medium. Cultured CD4+ T cells had their DNA profiled by the Oncomine TCR Beta short-read assay. MiXCR, run by TCRdb on the PCR reads, gives a single entry per CDR3 protein. The table includes about 17,000 distinct CDR3 sequences, around three fifths detected once. Germline V gene lookup returns CDR1 SGHVS and CDR2 FQNEAQ. This CDR3 region has 15 residues. The V segment lost 5 bases and the J segment 4 bases; nucleotides outside the gene matches: 10.

Sequenced material: CD4+ T cells from blood, cultured in vitro, taken after SARS-CoV-2 vaccination. The V and J genes are TRBV7-8 and TRBJ1-2; 7 nucleotides match TRBD1. The TCR was taken from a human donor who had recovered from COVID-19. For the CDR3, the DNA is TGTGCCAGCAGCGGAGGACAGGAGGATTCCTATGGCTACACCTTC. Protein sequence: CASSGGQEDSYGYTF. Based on the CDR3 plus reference TRBV7-8 and TRBJ1-2, the full variable domain is GAGVSQSPRYKVAKRGQDVALRCDPISGHVSLFWYQQALGQGPEFLTYFQNEAQLDKSGLPSDRFFAERPEGSVSTLKIQRTQQEDSAVYLCASSGGQEDSYGYTFGSGTRLTVV.